These T cell receptor beta chains were read from a single sample in a study of graft-versus-host responses after intestinal transplantation. TCRdb's copy holds only in-frame clones and misses some; the assay was immunoSEQ multiplex PCR. The sample has fewer than 90,000 clones, about 95% seen once. Their recognized antigens are unknown. The input for sequencing was unstimulated CD4+ T cells sorted from spleen or lymph node cells, taken before transplant. These TCRs come from a human donor who was the organ donor for an intestinal transplant. Each CDR3 is given with its conserved first and last residue. D genes are given only for firm matches. The size field is filled for only some rows; it gives once, few, many or a size class.

d_call clone_size j_call v_call cdr3_aa cdr3_nt
- - TRBJ1-1 TRBV14 CASSQGGYRMNTEAFF TGTGCCAGCAGCCAAGGAGGGTATAGGATGAACACTGAAGCTTTCTTT
- - TRBJ2-7 TRBV10-3 CAISDRVGEQYF TGTGCCATCAGTGATCGAGTAGGAGAGCAGTACTTC
TRBD1 - TRBJ1-1 TRBV5-1 CASSLRGQGNTEAFF TGCGCCAGCAGCTTGAGGGGACAGGGTAACACTGAAGCTTTCTTT
- - TRBJ1-1 TRBV6-6 CASIKHGNTEAFF TGTGCCAGCATCAAACATGGAAACACTGAAGCTTTCTTT
TRBD1 - TRBJ1-4 TRBV6-5 CASSLGSGTANEKLFF TGTGCCAGCAGTTTGGGGTCCGGGACAGCTAATGAAAAACTGTTTTTT
- - TRBJ1-1 TRBV7-8 CASSLGIGGAFF TGTGCCAGCAGCTTAGGGATAGGTGGAGCTTTCTTT
- - TRBJ2-1 TRBV11-2 CASSFWSQSDEQFF TGTGCCAGCAGCTTCTGGAGTCAGTCGGATGAGCAGTTCTTC
TRBD1 - TRBJ2-7 TRBV12-5 CASGLETPGTGATYVQYF TGTGCTAGTGGTTTGGAGACGCCCGGGACAGGGGCGACCTACGTGCAGTACTTC
TRBD2 - TRBJ2-1 TRBV28 CASSRVAGANNEQFF TGTGCCAGCAGTCGGGTAGCGGGGGCCAACAATGAGCAGTTCTTC
- - TRBJ1-2 TRBV6-5 CASTLDVARLQGPFF TGTGCCAGCACCCTAGATGTGGCGCGACTACAGGGACCCTTTTTC
TRBD1 once TRBJ2-3 TRBV5-1 CASSTGQGRDTQYF TGCGCCAGCAGCACCGGACAGGGGCGGGATACGCAGTATTTT
- - TRBJ1-3 TRBV7-2 CASSTSRGSGNTIYF TGTGCCAGCAGCACATCGCGGGGCTCTGGAAACACCATATATTTT
- once TRBJ2-5 TRBV6-6 CASSFGPVTETQYF TGTGCCAGCAGTTTTGGACCGGTGACGGAGACCCAGTACTTC
TRBD2 once TRBJ2-3 TRBV19 CASSGRRGETDTQYF TGTGCCAGTAGCGGAAGACGGGGGGAGACAGATACGCAGTATTTT
- - TRBJ2-5 TRBV30 CAWSGGPVQETQYF TGTGCCTGGAGTGGGGGTCCCGTACAAGAGACCCAGTACTTC
- - TRBJ2-3 TRBV11-3 CASSYSGAADTQYF TGTGCCAGCAGCTACTCGGGGGCGGCAGATACGCAGTATTTT
TRBD2 - TRBJ2-1 TRBV10-2 CASTGGGSAGPSYNEQFF TGCGCCAGCACTGGGGGAGGATCAGCGGGGCCCTCCTACAATGAGCAGTTCTTC
TRBD2 - TRBJ2-7 TRBV7-8 CASSLAGGGAYEQYF TGTGCCAGCAGCTTGGCGGGGGGCGGGGCCTACGAGCAGTACTTC
- - TRBJ1-2 TRBV6-6 CASSYWVGGTF TGTGCCAGCAGTTATTGGGTTGGCGGCACCTTC
TRBD1 few TRBJ1-4 TRBV2 CASSPDRGEEKLFF TGTGCCAGCAGTCCGGACAGGGGAGAAGAAAAACTGTTTTTT
- - TRBJ2-7 TRBV10-3 CAISESSSGVEQYF TGTGCCATCAGTGAGTCGAGCAGCGGAGTCGAGCAGTACTTC
- - TRBJ2-5 TRBV7-6 CASSPLSSALQETQYF TGTGCCAGCAGCCCCTTATCTAGCGCCTTACAAGAGACCCAGTACTTC
- once TRBJ1-5 TRBV28 CASRPGQNQPQHF TGTGCCAGCAGACCCGGACAGAATCAGCCCCAGCATTTT
- - TRBJ2-5 TRBV5-1 CASSLGGGQETQYF TGCGCCAGCAGCTTGGGTGGGGGGCAAGAGACCCAGTACTTC
- - TRBJ1-3 TRBV10-3 CAISESGGLLGNTIYF TGTGCCATCAGTGAGAGTGGAGGGTTGCTTGGAAACACCATATATTTT
- - TRBJ2-7 TRBV11-2 CASSLGANAYEQYF TGTGCCAGCAGCTTAGGCGCGAACGCCTACGAGCAGTACTTC
- - TRBJ2-4 TRBV28 CASSTSLRTVQYF TGTGCCAGCAGCACCTCATTGAGGACTGTTCAGTACTTC
TRBD1 once TRBJ2-7 TRBV5-1 CASSWGTGAYEQYF TGCGCCAGCAGCTGGGGGACAGGGGCCTACGAGCAGTACTTC
- once TRBJ1-6 TRBV14 CASSSSAVYNSPLHF TGTGCCAGCAGCTCGTCGGCTGTTTATAATTCACCCCTCCACTTT
TRBD1 - TRBJ2-1 TRBV5-4 CASSSDRVNNEQFF TGTGCCAGCAGCTCCGACAGGGTTAACAATGAGCAGTTCTTC
TRBD1 - TRBJ1-4 TRBV5-1 CASSLVAGQVNEKLFF TGCGCCAGCAGCTTGGTTGCGGGACAGGTTAATGAAAAACTGTTTTTT
- - TRBJ2-7 TRBV5-6 CASSFDSLSYEQYF TGTGCCAGCAGCTTCGACAGTCTCTCCTACGAGCAGTACTTC
- once TRBJ2-7 TRBV28 CASHPGGARLEQYF TGTGCCAGCCACCCGGGGGGCGCGCGGTTAGAGCAGTACTTC
TRBD1 - TRBJ2-1 TRBV18 CASSPPDRVSYNEQFF TGTGCCAGCTCACCACCCGACAGGGTCTCCTACAATGAGCAGTTCTTC
- - TRBJ2-1 TRBV5-1 CASSFGPGKDNEQFF TGCGCCAGCAGCTTTGGGCCAGGGAAGGACAATGAGCAGTTCTTC
- - TRBJ1-2 TRBV7-3 CASSLGPNLNNYGYTF TGTGCCAGCAGCTTAGGCCCGAATCTAAATAACTATGGCTACACCTTC
- few TRBJ1-2 TRBV6-1 CASSEVERSYGYTF TGTGCCAGCAGTGAAGTCGAACGGAGCTATGGCTACACCTTC
TRBD2 few TRBJ2-1 TRBV11-3 CASSSLADNEQFF TGTGCCAGCAGCTCGCTAGCGGACAATGAGCAGTTCTTC
TRBD1 - TRBJ1-4 TRBV28 CASRRTGLSNEKLFF TGTGCCAGCAGAAGGACAGGGTTGAGTAATGAAAAACTGTTTTTT
TRBD1 - TRBJ1-2 TRBV18 CASSPPAQGIGYTF TGTGCCAGCTCACCACCAGCACAGGGGATAGGCTACACCTTC
TRBD2 - TRBJ2-3 TRBV9 CASSVSAGGSDTQYF TGTGCCAGCAGCGTCTCAGCGGGGGGGTCAGATACGCAGTATTTT
- once TRBJ2-7 TRBV2 CASSGDRVSYEQYF TGTGCCAGCAGCGGGGACCGAGTCTCCTACGAGCAGTACTTC
- - TRBJ1-4 TRBV5-4 CASSDGRERGTGSNEKLFF TGTGCCAGCAGCGACGGCAGAGAGCGAGGGACCGGTAGTAATGAAAAACTGTTTTTT
TRBD1 - TRBJ1-6 TRBV5-1 CASSLGQGGLGYSPLHF TGCGCCAGCAGCCTGGGACAGGGGGGATTGGGTTATTCACCCCTCCACTTT
- - TRBJ2-5 TRBV5-1 CASSFEQGSQETQYF TGCGCCAGCAGCTTCGAACAGGGATCCCAAGAGACCCAGTACTTC